The rows below give T cell receptor beta chains drawn from one sample of a study of Ad26.COV2.S vaccination and SARS-CoV-2 variants. The repertoire was sequenced with immunoSEQ multiplex PCR; TCRdb's copy has only in-frame clones and lacks some. The top ten hold roughly a tenth of the sample, which has 300,000 to 400,000 clones, less than 90% seen once. This sample comprised peripheral blood, obtained in a trial of Ad26.COV2.S vaccine versus placebo. The receptor set was obtained from a person between 18 and 59 years old who received the Ad26.COV2.S COVID-19 vaccine or a placebo. CDR3s include the opening cysteine and the closing phenylalanine or tryptophan. The order of the fields is D gene, J gene, clone size, V gene, CDR3 length, CDR3 DNA, CDR3 protein. The D gene is left open where the match is weak. Not all rows give a size; the values are once, few, many and, for expanded clones, a class.

d_call: .
j_call: TRBJ1-4
clone_size: .
v_call: TRBV5-6
cdr3_length: 14
cdr3_nt: TGTGCCAGCAGCTTGGTCAGGGGAGGTGAAAAACTGTTTTTT
cdr3_aa: CASSLVRGGEKLFF

d_call: .
j_call: TRBJ2-2
clone_size: once
v_call: TRBV11-3
cdr3_length: 12
cdr3_nt: TGTGCCAGCAGCTTTATCGCCGGGGAGCTGTTTTTT
cdr3_aa: CASSFIAGELFF

d_call: .
j_call: TRBJ1-6
clone_size: .
v_call: TRBV4-1
cdr3_length: 13
cdr3_nt: TGCGCCAGCAGCCACGAAGAGGGGCCACCCCTCCACTTT
cdr3_aa: CASSHEEGPPLHF

d_call: .
j_call: TRBJ2-1
clone_size: .
v_call: TRBV6-1
cdr3_length: 14
cdr3_nt: TGTGCCACCCTGGGGGACGCCACCTACAATGAGCAGTTCTTC
cdr3_aa: CATLGDATYNEQFF

d_call: TRBD2
j_call: TRBJ2-3
clone_size: .
v_call: TRBV6-2/TRBV6-3
cdr3_length: 15
cdr3_nt: TGTGCCAGCATCCCCTTCGGGACTACCACAGATACGCAGTATTTT
cdr3_aa: CASIPFGTTTDTQYF

d_call: .
j_call: TRBJ2-5
clone_size: .
v_call: TRBV28
cdr3_length: 12
cdr3_nt: TGTGCCAGCAGTTTCTTGAGGGAGACCCAGTACTTC
cdr3_aa: CASSFLRETQYF

d_call: .
j_call: TRBJ1-2
clone_size: .
v_call: TRBV28
cdr3_length: 12
cdr3_nt: TGTGCCAGCAGTTTTAGAACCCGTGGCTACACCTTC
cdr3_aa: CASSFRTRGYTF

d_call: TRBD2
j_call: TRBJ2-3
clone_size: .
v_call: TRBV19
cdr3_length: 15
cdr3_nt: TGTGCCAGTAGCCGTAGGACTAGCGACACCGATACGCAGTATTTT
cdr3_aa: CASSRRTSDTDTQYF

d_call: .
j_call: TRBJ2-3
clone_size: once
v_call: TRBV28
cdr3_length: 15
cdr3_nt: TGTGCCAGCAGTTTACCGACTAGACTCACAGATACGCAGTATTTT
cdr3_aa: CASSLPTRLTDTQYF

d_call: .
j_call: TRBJ2-7
clone_size: once
v_call: TRBV7-2
cdr3_length: 12
cdr3_nt: TGTGCCAGCAGCTTGCAGTCCTACGAGCAGTACTTC
cdr3_aa: CASSLQSYEQYF

d_call: TRBD1
j_call: TRBJ1-1
clone_size: .
v_call: TRBV12-5
cdr3_length: 17
cdr3_nt: TGTGCTAGTGGCCTGGGGACAGGGGGCAGGAGAATCTCTGAAGCTTTCTTT
cdr3_aa: CASGLGTGGRRISEAFF

d_call: TRBD2
j_call: TRBJ2-3
clone_size: once
v_call: TRBV9
cdr3_length: 16
cdr3_nt: TGTGCCAGCAGTGCCAACTTAGCGGGATACACAGATACGCAGTATTTT
cdr3_aa: CASSANLAGYTDTQYF

d_call: .
j_call: TRBJ1-6
clone_size: .
v_call: TRBV9
cdr3_length: 14
cdr3_nt: TGTGCCAGCAGCGTAGATAACTATAATTCACCCCTCCACTTT
cdr3_aa: CASSVDNYNSPLHF

d_call: .
j_call: TRBJ2-1
clone_size: .
v_call: TRBV2
cdr3_length: 14
cdr3_nt: TGTGCCAGCAGTGAAGGTCCTACTCGGAATGAGCAGTTCTTC
cdr3_aa: CASSEGPTRNEQFF

d_call: .
j_call: TRBJ2-7
clone_size: .
v_call: TRBV28
cdr3_length: 14
cdr3_nt: TGTGCCAGCAGTTCCGCAGGGTCCTCCTACGAGCAGTACTTC
cdr3_aa: CASSSAGSSYEQYF

d_call: .
j_call: TRBJ2-7
clone_size: .
v_call: TRBV2
cdr3_length: 14
cdr3_nt: TGTGCCAGCCTGGGGACCGAGAGCTCCTACGAGCAGTACTTC
cdr3_aa: CASLGTESSYEQYF

d_call: TRBD1
j_call: TRBJ1-2
clone_size: .
v_call: TRBV12-3/TRBV12-4
cdr3_length: 13
cdr3_nt: TGTGCCAGCAGAGAGCAGGGGGCCCATGGCTACACCTTC
cdr3_aa: CASREQGAHGYTF

d_call: .
j_call: TRBJ2-7
clone_size: .
v_call: TRBV7-2
cdr3_length: 14
cdr3_nt: TGTGCCAGCAGAGGAGGGGGGAGCTCCTACGAGCAGTACTTC
cdr3_aa: CASRGGGSSYEQYF

d_call: .
j_call: TRBJ1-1
clone_size: few
v_call: TRBV12-3/TRBV12-4
cdr3_length: 13
cdr3_nt: TGTGCCAGCACCAAAGGGGACCCTGGAGAAGCTTTCTTT
cdr3_aa: CASTKGDPGEAFF

d_call: TRBD1
j_call: TRBJ1-4
clone_size: .
v_call: TRBV25-1
cdr3_length: 16
cdr3_nt: TGTGCCAGCAGCAGGGACAGGGGCACAACTAATGAAAAACTGTTTTTT
cdr3_aa: CASSRDRGTTNEKLFF

d_call: .
j_call: TRBJ2-2
clone_size: .
v_call: TRBV25-1
cdr3_length: 13
cdr3_nt: TGTGCCAGCAGTGCGGGGTACACCGGGGAGCTGTTTTTT
cdr3_aa: CASSAGYTGELFF

d_call: .
j_call: TRBJ2-3
clone_size: .
v_call: TRBV3-1/TRBV3-2
cdr3_length: 16
cdr3_nt: TGTGCCAGCAGCCGTTCATTGCGAACCCTAACAGATACGCAGTATTTT
cdr3_aa: CASSRSLRTLTDTQYF

d_call: .
j_call: TRBJ1-4
clone_size: .
v_call: TRBV6-1
cdr3_length: 14
cdr3_nt: TGTGCCAGCAGTGAGAGTTGGAGGGACGAAAAACTGTTTTTT
cdr3_aa: CASSESWRDEKLFF

d_call: .
j_call: TRBJ1-1
clone_size: .
v_call: TRBV5-1
cdr3_length: 14
cdr3_nt: TGCGCCAGCAGCTTGACAGGGTCGAACACTGAAGCTTTCTTT
cdr3_aa: CASSLTGSNTEAFF

d_call: .
j_call: TRBJ2-7
clone_size: .
v_call: TRBV18
cdr3_length: 15
cdr3_nt: TGTGCCAGCTCACCTCCTCGGGCAGGGGCCAGCGAGCAGTACTTC
cdr3_aa: CASSPPRAGASEQYF

d_call: TRBD2
j_call: TRBJ2-1
clone_size: .
v_call: TRBV2
cdr3_length: 15
cdr3_nt: TGTGCCAGCATCCGGACTAGCGGGAGGGGTAATGAGCAGTTCTTC
cdr3_aa: CASIRTSGRGNEQFF

d_call: .
j_call: TRBJ2-2
clone_size: .
v_call: TRBV4-3
cdr3_length: 14
cdr3_nt: TGCGCCAGCAGCCTTACCCGATTGTACGGGGAGCTGTTTTTT
cdr3_aa: CASSLTRLYGELFF

d_call: .
j_call: TRBJ2-5
clone_size: .
v_call: TRBV5-4
cdr3_length: 17
cdr3_nt: TGTGCCAGCAGCTTGAATCGTCTCGGGACCTTTCAAGAGACCCAGTACTTC
cdr3_aa: CASSLNRLGTFQETQYF

d_call: TRBD1
j_call: TRBJ1-1
clone_size: .
v_call: TRBV28
cdr3_length: 15
cdr3_nt: TGTGCCAGCCTTCGACTCCAGGGGGCTGGAACTGAAGCTTTCTTT
cdr3_aa: CASLRLQGAGTEAFF

d_call: TRBD2
j_call: TRBJ2-5
clone_size: .
v_call: TRBV5-1
cdr3_length: 15
cdr3_nt: TGCGCCAGCACTTTGGGCGGGGGGTCCCAAGAGACCCAGTACTTC
cdr3_aa: CASTLGGGSQETQYF

d_call: TRBD1
j_call: TRBJ2-7
clone_size: .
v_call: TRBV19
cdr3_length: 14
cdr3_nt: TGTGCCAGTAGTATGGGACAGCCAGACAACGAGCAGTACTTC
cdr3_aa: CASSMGQPDNEQYF

d_call: .
j_call: TRBJ1-2
clone_size: .
v_call: TRBV19
cdr3_length: 15
cdr3_nt: TGTGCCAGTAACCCAGGGGAGGGCGGAGGCTATGGCTACACCTTC
cdr3_aa: CASNPGEGGGYGYTF

d_call: .
j_call: TRBJ2-2
clone_size: .
v_call: TRBV24-1
cdr3_length: 14
cdr3_nt: TGTGCCACCAGTGCCAGGCTCAACACCGGGGAGCTGTTTTTT
cdr3_aa: CATSARLNTGELFF

d_call: TRBD2
j_call: TRBJ2-1
clone_size: .
v_call: TRBV7-9
cdr3_length: 15
cdr3_nt: TGTGCCAGCAAATTAGGCCTAGCGGGACTCAATGAGCAGTTCTTC
cdr3_aa: CASKLGLAGLNEQFF

d_call: TRBD1
j_call: TRBJ1-6
clone_size: .
v_call: TRBV4-1
cdr3_length: 15
cdr3_nt: TGCGCCAGCAGCCGGGGGGGACAGGGTCATTCACCCCTCCACTTT
cdr3_aa: CASSRGGQGHSPLHF

d_call: TRBD1
j_call: TRBJ2-7
clone_size: .
v_call: TRBV15
cdr3_length: 14
cdr3_nt: TGTGCCACCAGCGGCCGGGACAGGCCATACGAGCAGTACTTC
cdr3_aa: CATSGRDRPYEQYF

d_call: TRBD1
j_call: TRBJ2-5
clone_size: .
v_call: TRBV27
cdr3_length: 15
cdr3_nt: TGTGCCAGCAGTACGTGGACAGGGGCCCATGAGACCCAGTACTTC
cdr3_aa: CASSTWTGAHETQYF

d_call: .
j_call: TRBJ2-7
clone_size: .
v_call: TRBV5-6
cdr3_length: 14
cdr3_nt: TGTGCCAGCAGCATCAGTCCTACCCTCTACGAGCAGTACTTC
cdr3_aa: CASSISPTLYEQYF

d_call: TRBD1
j_call: TRBJ1-5
clone_size: .
v_call: TRBV6-5
cdr3_length: 14
cdr3_nt: TGTGCCAGCAGTTCTGGACAGGGTCTACAGCCCCAGCATTTT
cdr3_aa: CASSSGQGLQPQHF

d_call: TRBD1
j_call: TRBJ2-2
clone_size: .
v_call: TRBV28
cdr3_length: 15
cdr3_nt: TGTGCCAGCAGTCCTCGGGACAGGGTCACCGGGGAGCTGTTTTTT
cdr3_aa: CASSPRDRVTGELFF

d_call: .
j_call: TRBJ1-2
clone_size: .
v_call: TRBV7-9
cdr3_length: 13
cdr3_nt: TGTGCCCTTGGCCCAGGCAGGGTCTATGGCTACACCTTC
cdr3_aa: CALGPGRVYGYTF

d_call: TRBD1
j_call: TRBJ2-5
clone_size: .
v_call: TRBV2
cdr3_length: 16
cdr3_nt: TGTGCCAGCGGGCATGGACAGGGGACGCGGAAAGCGACCCAGTACTTC
cdr3_aa: CASGHGQGTRKATQYF

d_call: .
j_call: TRBJ2-3
clone_size: few
v_call: TRBV5-1
cdr3_length: 18
cdr3_nt: TGCGCCAGCAGCTATCTAGCTTTGGGGGTAGCTGGGACAGATACGCAGTATTTT
cdr3_aa: CASSYLALGVAGTDTQYF